This T cell receptor (beta chain) was sequenced for a study of human T cells and chemical hapten exposure (dated by TCRdb to about 2021). In the study overall: For sensitization, 2% DPC in acetone was applied to a 2 cm by 2 cm area of upper inner arm skin. Patients additionally received weekly therapeutic DPC doses to the scalp throughout the approximately 25-week study period. Patch tests used Finn chambers with 0.01% DPC on the upper back, scored after 6 days by International Contact Dermatitis Research Group standards. The mostly female patient cohort included alopecia areata with under or over 50% scalp involvement, alopecia totalis and alopecia universalis. The libraries were sequenced as a pool, and the TCR yield per sample differed mostly because of small variations in library volumes within the pool. In alopecia patients, the study followed how the peripheral blood TCR repertoire changed in vivo over primary and secondary sensitization to diphenylcyclopropenone (DPC), a hapten. Blood samples were taken from patients before sensitization (week 0) and then at 2, 6 and about 24 weeks after DPC sensitization. Blood for TCR sequencing was provided by twenty-nine alopecia patients at one to four time points (pre-sensitization, 2, 6 and 24 weeks). What the authors observed across the whole study: All patients had alopecia, a presumed autoimmune disease, so their immune response might differ from that of healthy individuals. DPC sensitization did not change the number of TCRs with a frequency above 1 in 1000, and there was no evidence of changes in global repertoire structure. After repeated subsampling, the strength of the expansion versus patch-test correlation and the threshold at which it became significant changed. Patch test score correlated positively with the number of PT1 expanded TCRs, reaching significance at thresholds 8, 16 and 32 but not at 4. Expanded TCRs formed significantly more large CDR3 similarity clusters than pre-sensitization or healthy control sets, consistent with antigen-driven responses.

The sample's time point label, decoded: patch test 1, 2 weeks after DPC sensitization. The sample's treatment or condition label is to be understood as: therapeutic diphenylcyclopropenone sensitization with weekly scalp DPC. At each patch-test visit, blood was drawn before the patch test was applied. To be eligible, patients had to be aged 18 to 70, diagnosed with alopecia and judged suitable for DPC therapy, while pregnant patients were excluded. Unfractionated whole blood was collected in Tempus Blood RNA tubes, and total RNA was extracted from that blood. This clonotype was seen repeatedly, ten times or more. Its antigen is still unknown. Base-call qualities are not available, and no considerably larger clone is one nucleotide away. Library method: RACE. The sequencer listed for this sample is NextSeq 500. During library preparation, unique molecular identifiers were attached to individual cDNA molecules so that TCRs could be counted in a quantitative, reproducible way. From each blood RNA sample, both TCR alpha and TCR beta chains were sequenced. As for the original processing: A median of around 96,000 TCRs per sample was observed, with a range of about 23,224 to 690,600. V, J and CDR3 annotation of the TCR reads was performed with the Decombinator software suite. To make PS versus PT1 abundance plots, every sample was subsampled to the same number of TCRs (28,000). Expanded TCRs were defined as absent before sensitization and observed at least eight times at the 2-week time point. TCRdb trimmed public reads at Q25 via fastp, called clones via MiXCR and kept in-frame beta chains. Under each unique CDR3 protein, matching rows form one entry showing the most common genes and DNA. Clone size and V and J calls follow TCRdb, not the original study. For this sample there are around 120,000 distinct CDR3 sequences; approximately 13% appear just once. Less than 0.95% of the sample comes from the top ten.

V is trimmed back by 0 bases and J by 7 bases, and the junction contains 2 bases that no gene match accounts for. The CDR3 sequence holds 14 residues, the cysteine and phenylalanine included. Of the read, only the CDR3 DNA is kept; its 42 bases are in frame from base 1. The germline V gene specifies LGHNA as CDR1 and YSLEER as CDR2. The specimen comprised whole blood, sampled in connection with sensitization to the hapten diphenylcyclopropenone (DPC). The origin of this receptor is a man younger than 30 with alopecia areata. Some clones in this sample may be carry-over from other donors' samples. The sequence links TRBV4-3 to TRBJ1-3, with 8 middle bases fitting TRBD1. CDR3 loop: CASSQETGVNTIYF. The DNA is TGCGCCAGCAGCCAAGAGACAGGGGTCAACACCATATATTTT.